The 11 T cell receptor beta chains below all came from one sample that was sequenced in a study of blood T cell repertoires in COVID-19. The data were produced by immunoSEQ multiplex PCR, yet TCRdb's version contains in-frame clones alone and is incomplete. In the table there are about 220,000 clones, approximately 86% of which are singletons. Material for sequencing was PBMCs or T cells enriched from blood (not recorded which). All receptors derive from a woman younger than 45 with acute COVID-19.

This chain joins TRBV6-5 and TRBJ2-2; the D is unclear. The CDR3 runs to 13 residues. Germline lookup yields CDR1 MNHEY and CDR2 SVGAGI. V was cut by 6 bases and J by 8 bases, with 13 bases left in between. The CDR3 protein is CASRATRYGELFF. CDR3 DNA: TGTGCCAGCAGGGCGACAAGATATGGGGAGCTGTTTTTT.

The V and J genes are TRBV19 and TRBJ1-1, with D hard to call. Trimming stripped 0 bases from V and 4 bases from J, with 9 bases between. This CDR3 spans 14 amino acids. Looked up from germline, CDR1 is LNHDA and CDR2 is SQIVND (reference sequence). The CDR3 is CASSIDLFGTEAFF. The CDR3 DNA follows: TGTGCCAGTAGTATAGATCTATTTGGCACTGAAGCTTTCTTT.

V is TRBV3-1 (or the pseudogene TRBV3-2) and J is TRBJ2-5, with D perhaps TRBD2 (6 bases). V gave up 0 bases and J gave up 5 bases, with 10 bases separating them. This CDR3 is 14 amino acids long. Germline values: CDR1 LGHDT, CDR2 YNNKEL (reference sequence). Written as DNA, the CDR3 is TGTGCCAGCAGCCAAGATGGGGCGGGGGAGACCCAGTACTTC. Translating it yields CASSQDGAGETQYF.

The chain combines TRBV5-5 with TRBJ1-4; tentative D call: TRBD1 (5 bases). The length of the CDR3 is 16 residues. Germline V gene lookup returns CDR1 SGHKS and CDR2 YYEKEE (reference sequence). V lost 3 bases and J 3 bases, leaving 15 bases between the germline ends. CDR3 coding DNA: TGTGCCAGCAGCTCGGAGACAGAACGTTCTAATGAAAAACTGTTTTTT. Translation gives CASSSETERSNEKLFF.

Regarding this clone: Other DNA sequences within the sample encode an identical CDR3. This rearrangement joins TRBV4-3 to TRBJ2-7, with TRBD2 identical over 9 bases. The CDR3 totals 15 residues. The germline gives CDR1 LGHNA, CDR2 YSLEER. Germline trimming cut 0 bases from V and 2 bases from J; bases unmatched to any gene: 2. The CDR3 sequence: CASSQDSGGAYEQYF. In DNA, the CDR3 is TGCGCCAGCAGCCAAGATAGCGGGGGCGCCTACGAGCAGTACTTC.

The gene calls are TRBV19 and TRBJ1-2; the match to TRBD1 covers 7 bases. V trimming: 6 bases; J trimming: 5 bases; junction bases outside the gene matches: 9. The CDR3 has 14 amino acids. Germline assignment: CDR1 LNHDA and CDR2 SQIVND (reference sequence). CDR3 nucleotide sequence: TGTGCCAGTAGAAACCCCGACAGGGCTTATGGCTACACCTTC. This translates into CASRNPDRAYGYTF.

The chain employs TRBV30 and TRBJ1-1; D is possibly TRBD1 (5 bases). The V gene's germline CDR1 is GTSNPN and CDR2 SVGIG (reference sequence). CDR3 length: 14 amino acids. The germline V and J ends were trimmed by 0 bases and 8 bases, with 16 bases remaining between them. CDR3 sequence (DNA): TGTGCCTGGAGTGTACGCCCTCAGACAGCCGAAGCTTTCTTT. This codes for CAWSVRPQTAEAFF.

The chain carries TRBV5-1 and TRBJ2-2; D possibly corresponds to TRBD1 (6 bases). This CDR3 spans 15 amino acids. CDR1 is SGHRS and CDR2 is YFSETQ in the germline V gene. Trimming pared 1 base from V and 5 bases from J, leaving 12 bases between. The DNA of the CDR3 is TGCGCCAGCAGCTTGACCACAGGGCGGACCGGGGAGCTGTTTTTT. It encodes CASSLTTGRTGELFF.

V is TRBV24-1 and J is TRBJ2-3; 13 nucleotides line up with TRBD2. Trimming removed 2 bases from V and 8 bases from J; junction bases left unmatched: 3. Germline V gene data show CDR1 as KGHDR and CDR2 as SFDVKD. The CDR3 totals 15 residues. The CDR3 spells CATSDWTSGGGTQYF. The CDR3 DNA reads as TGTGCCACCAGTGATTGGACTAGCGGGGGTGGTACGCAGTATTTT.

CDR3 protein: CASSYSAGASGNTIYF. CDR3 DNA sequence: TGTGCCAGCAGTTACTCGGCGGGGGCCTCTGGAAACACCATATATTTT. The genes are TRBV6-5 and TRBJ1-3, with D possibly matching TRBD1 (6 bases). Germline V lookup: CDR1 MNHEY, CDR2 SVGAGI. CDR3 length: 16 amino acids. The V end was cut by 0 bases, the J end by 0 bases, with 9 bases between.

This clone was seen a handful of times. The rearrangement uses TRBV12-3 or TRBV12-4 and TRBJ1-1; TRBD1 is a possible D gene (6 bases). V shed 3 bases and J shed 4 bases, with 9 bases lying between them. This CDR3 is built from 13 residues. The CDR3: CASSFQGPTEAFF. Written as DNA, the CDR3 is TGTGCCAGCAGTTTTCAGGGGCCCACTGAAGCTTTCTTT.